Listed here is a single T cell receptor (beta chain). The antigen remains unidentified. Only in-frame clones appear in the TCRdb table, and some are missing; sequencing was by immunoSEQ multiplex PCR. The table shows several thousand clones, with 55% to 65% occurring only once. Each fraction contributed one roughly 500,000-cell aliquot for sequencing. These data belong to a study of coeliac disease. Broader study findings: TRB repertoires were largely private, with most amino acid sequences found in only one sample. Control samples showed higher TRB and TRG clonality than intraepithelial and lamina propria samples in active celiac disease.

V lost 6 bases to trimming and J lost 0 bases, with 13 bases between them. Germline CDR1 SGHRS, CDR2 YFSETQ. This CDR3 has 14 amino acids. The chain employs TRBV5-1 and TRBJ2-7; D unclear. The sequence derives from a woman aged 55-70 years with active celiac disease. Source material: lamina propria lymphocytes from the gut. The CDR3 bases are TGCGCCAGCATGTCAGACTCGACCTCCTACGAGCAGTACTTC. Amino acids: CASMSDSTSYEQYF.